This T cell receptor beta chain was sequenced during a study of control samples from healthy donors and cancer patients. The repertoire was sequenced with immunoSEQ multiplex PCR; TCRdb's copy has only in-frame clones and lacks some. Of about 160,000 clones listed, approximately 96% are singletons. The CDR3 loop spans 14 amino acids. The V end was cut by 1 base, the J end by 5 bases, with 10 bases between. Looked up from germline, CDR1 is SGHRS and CDR2 is YFSETQ. The TCR sequence derives from a woman in her twenties or thirties in good health. This chain links TRBV5-1 with TRBJ2-1; D unresolved. Material: blood. The CDR3 loop is CASSLTNPNNEQFF. CDR3 nucleotide sequence: TGCGCCAGCAGCTTGACAAACCCCAACAATGAGCAGTTCTTC.